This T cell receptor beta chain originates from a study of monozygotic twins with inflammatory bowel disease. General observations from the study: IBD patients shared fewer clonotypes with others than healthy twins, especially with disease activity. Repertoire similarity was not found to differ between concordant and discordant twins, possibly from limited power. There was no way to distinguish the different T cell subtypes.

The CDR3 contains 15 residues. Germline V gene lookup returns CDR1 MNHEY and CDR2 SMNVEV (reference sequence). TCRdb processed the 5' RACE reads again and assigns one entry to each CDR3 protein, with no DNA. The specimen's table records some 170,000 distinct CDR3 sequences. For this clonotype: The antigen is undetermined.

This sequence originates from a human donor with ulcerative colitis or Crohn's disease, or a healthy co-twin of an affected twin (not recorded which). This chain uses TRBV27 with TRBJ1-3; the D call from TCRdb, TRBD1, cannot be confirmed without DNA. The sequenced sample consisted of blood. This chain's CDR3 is CASSLQGFSGNTIYF.